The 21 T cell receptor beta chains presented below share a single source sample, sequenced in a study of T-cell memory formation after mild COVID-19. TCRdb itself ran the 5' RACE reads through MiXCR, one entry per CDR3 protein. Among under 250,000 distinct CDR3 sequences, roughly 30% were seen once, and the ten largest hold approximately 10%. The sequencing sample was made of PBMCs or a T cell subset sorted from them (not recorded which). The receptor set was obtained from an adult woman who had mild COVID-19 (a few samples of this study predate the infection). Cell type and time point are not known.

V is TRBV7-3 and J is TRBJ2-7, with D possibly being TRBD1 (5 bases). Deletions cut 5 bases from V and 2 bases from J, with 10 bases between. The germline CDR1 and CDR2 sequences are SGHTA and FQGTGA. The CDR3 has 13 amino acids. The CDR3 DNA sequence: TGTGCCAGCAGCCCCGACAGCACCTACGAGCAGTACTTC. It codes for CASSPDSTYEQYF.

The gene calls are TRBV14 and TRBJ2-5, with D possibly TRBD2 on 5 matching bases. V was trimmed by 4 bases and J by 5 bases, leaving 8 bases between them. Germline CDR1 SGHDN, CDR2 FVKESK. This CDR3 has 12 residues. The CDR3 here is CASSLPGETQYF. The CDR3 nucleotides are TGTGCCAGCAGCCTGCCGGGGGAGACCCAGTACTTC.

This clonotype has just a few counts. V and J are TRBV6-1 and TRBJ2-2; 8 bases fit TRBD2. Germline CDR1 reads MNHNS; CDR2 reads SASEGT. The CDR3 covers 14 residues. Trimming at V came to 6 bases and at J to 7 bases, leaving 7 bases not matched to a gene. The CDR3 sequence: CASRSELAVGELFF. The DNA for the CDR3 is TGTGCCAGCAGATCCGAACTAGCGGTCGGGGAGCTGTTTTTT.

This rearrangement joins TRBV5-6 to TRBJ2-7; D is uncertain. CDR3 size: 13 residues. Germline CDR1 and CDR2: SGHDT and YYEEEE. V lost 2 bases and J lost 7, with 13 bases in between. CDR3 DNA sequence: TGTGCCAGCAGCTTAGGCTCCTTGGGAGAGCAGTACTTC. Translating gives CASSLGSLGEQYF.

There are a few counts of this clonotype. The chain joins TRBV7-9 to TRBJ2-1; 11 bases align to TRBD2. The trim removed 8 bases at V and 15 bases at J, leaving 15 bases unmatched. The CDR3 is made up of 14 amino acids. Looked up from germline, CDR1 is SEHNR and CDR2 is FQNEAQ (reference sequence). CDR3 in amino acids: CASLLLAGASGAFF. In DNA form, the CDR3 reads TGTGCCAGCCTCCTACTAGCGGGAGCATCTGGCGCGTTCTTC.

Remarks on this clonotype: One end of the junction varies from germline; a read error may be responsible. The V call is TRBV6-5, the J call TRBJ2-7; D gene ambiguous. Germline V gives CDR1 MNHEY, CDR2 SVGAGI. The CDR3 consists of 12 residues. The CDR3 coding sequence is TGTGCCAGCAGCACAGTGGGGTACGAGAAGTACTTC. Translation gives CASSTVGYEKYF.

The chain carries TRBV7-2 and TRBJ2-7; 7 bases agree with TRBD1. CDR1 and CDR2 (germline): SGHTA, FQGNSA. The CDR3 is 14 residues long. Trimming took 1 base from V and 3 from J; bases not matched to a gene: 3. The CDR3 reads CASSLGGQIYEQYF. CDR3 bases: TGTGCCAGCAGCTTAGGGGGACAGATCTACGAGCAGTACTTC.

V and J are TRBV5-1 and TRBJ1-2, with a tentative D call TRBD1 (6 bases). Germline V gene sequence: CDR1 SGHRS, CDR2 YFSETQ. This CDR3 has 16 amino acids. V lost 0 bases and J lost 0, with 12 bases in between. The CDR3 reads CASSLGTASSNYGYTF. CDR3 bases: TGCGCCAGCAGCTTGGGGACAGCATCCTCTAACTATGGCTACACCTTC.

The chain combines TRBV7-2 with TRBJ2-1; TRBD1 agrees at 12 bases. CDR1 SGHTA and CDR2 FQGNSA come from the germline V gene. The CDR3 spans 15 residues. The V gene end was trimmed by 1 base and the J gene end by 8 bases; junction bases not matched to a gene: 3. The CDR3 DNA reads TGTGCCAGCAGCTTAGGGGGGACAGGGGGCCATGAGCAGTTCTTC. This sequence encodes CASSLGGTGGHEQFF.

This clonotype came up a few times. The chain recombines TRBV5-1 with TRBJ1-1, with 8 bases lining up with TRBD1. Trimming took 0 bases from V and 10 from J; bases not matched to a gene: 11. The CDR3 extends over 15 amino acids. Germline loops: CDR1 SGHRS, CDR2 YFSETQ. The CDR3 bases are TGCGCCAGCAGCTTGGCCGTATCTGGACAGGGCGCAGCTTTCTTT. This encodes CASSLAVSGQGAAFF.

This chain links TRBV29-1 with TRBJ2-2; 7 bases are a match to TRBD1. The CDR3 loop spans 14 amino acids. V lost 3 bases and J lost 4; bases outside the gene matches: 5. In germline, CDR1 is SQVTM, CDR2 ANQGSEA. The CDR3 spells CSVDRTGSTGELFF. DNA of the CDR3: TGCAGCGTTGATAGGACAGGAAGCACCGGGGAGCTGTTTTTT.

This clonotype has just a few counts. CDR3 loop: CASSRGAASDTQYF. The CDR3 DNA follows: TGTGCCAGCAGCCGGGGCGCTGCCTCAGATACGCAGTATTTT. This chain links TRBV5-4 with TRBJ2-3; D possibly uses TRBD1 or TRBD2 (5 bases each). Germline lookup yields CDR1 SGHNT and CDR2 YYREEE (reference sequence). The CDR3 is 14 amino acids. The ends were cut back, 4 bases at V and 4 bases at J, with 13 bases in the middle. Filled out from reference TRBV5-4 and TRBJ2-3, the complete variable domain reads ETGVTQSPTHLIKTRGQQVTLRCSSQSGHNTVSWYQQALGQGPQFIFQYYREEENGRGNFPPRFSGLQFPNYSSELNVNALELDDSALYLCASSRGAASDTQYFGPGTRLTVL.

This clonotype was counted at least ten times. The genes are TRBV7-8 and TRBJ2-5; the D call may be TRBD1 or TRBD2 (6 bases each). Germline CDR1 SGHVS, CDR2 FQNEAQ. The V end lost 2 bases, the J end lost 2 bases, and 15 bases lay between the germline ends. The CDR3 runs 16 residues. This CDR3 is CASSLNAGHRQETQYF. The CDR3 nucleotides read TGTGCCAGCAGCTTAAATGCGGGACACCGTCAAGAGACCCAGTACTTC.

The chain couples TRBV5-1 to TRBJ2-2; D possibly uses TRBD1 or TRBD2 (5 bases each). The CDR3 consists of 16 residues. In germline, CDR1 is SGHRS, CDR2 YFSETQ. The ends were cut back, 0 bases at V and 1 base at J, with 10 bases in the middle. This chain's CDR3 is CASSLGAGRNTGELFF. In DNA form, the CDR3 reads TGCGCCAGCAGCTTGGGAGCAGGGAGGAACACCGGGGAGCTGTTTTTT.

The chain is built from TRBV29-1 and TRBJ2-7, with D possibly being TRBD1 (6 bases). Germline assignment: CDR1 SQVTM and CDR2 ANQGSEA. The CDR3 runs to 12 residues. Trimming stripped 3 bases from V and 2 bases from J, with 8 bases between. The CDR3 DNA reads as TGCAGCGTTGAGGCAGGGGCCTACGAGCAGTACTTC. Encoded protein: CSVEAGAYEQYF.

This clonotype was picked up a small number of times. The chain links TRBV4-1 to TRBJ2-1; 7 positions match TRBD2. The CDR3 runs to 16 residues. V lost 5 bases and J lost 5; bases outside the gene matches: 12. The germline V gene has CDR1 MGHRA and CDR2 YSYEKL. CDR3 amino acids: CASSTPPASGNNEQFF. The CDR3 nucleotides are TGCGCCAGCAGCACCCCCCCCGCTAGCGGTAACAATGAGCAGTTCTTC.

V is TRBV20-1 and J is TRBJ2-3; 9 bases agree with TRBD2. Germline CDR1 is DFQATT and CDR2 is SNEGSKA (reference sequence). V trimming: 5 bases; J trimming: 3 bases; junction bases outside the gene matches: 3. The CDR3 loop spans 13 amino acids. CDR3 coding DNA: TGCAGTGCTCCGACTAGCGGAACAGATACGCAGTATTTT. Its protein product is CSAPTSGTDTQYF.

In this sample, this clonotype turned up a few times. For the CDR3, the DNA is TGTGCCAGCAGCTTTGGCGGGAGAGAGACCCAGTACTTC. Its protein product is CASSFGGRETQYF. V and J are TRBV5-5 and TRBJ2-5, with 7 positions matching TRBD2. The CDR3 covers 13 residues. V shed 2 bases and J 4 bases; nucleotides not matched to a gene: 2. Germline CDR1 SGHKS, CDR2 YYEKEE (reference sequence).

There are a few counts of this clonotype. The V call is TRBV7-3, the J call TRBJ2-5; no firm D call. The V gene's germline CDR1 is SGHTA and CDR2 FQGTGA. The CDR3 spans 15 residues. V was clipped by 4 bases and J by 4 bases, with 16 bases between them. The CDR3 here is CASSSRGSMGETQYF. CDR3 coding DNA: TGTGCCAGCAGCTCCCGCGGTAGCATGGGAGAGACCCAGTACTTC.

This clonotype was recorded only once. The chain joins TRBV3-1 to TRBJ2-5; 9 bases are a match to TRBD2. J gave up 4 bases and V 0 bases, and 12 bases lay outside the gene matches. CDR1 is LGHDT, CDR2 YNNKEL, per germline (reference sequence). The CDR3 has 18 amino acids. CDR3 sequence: CASSQDDIIAGVPETQYF. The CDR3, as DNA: TGTGCCAGCAGCCAAGATGATATTATAGCGGGAGTCCCAGAGACCCAGTACTTC.

For the CDR3, the DNA is TGTGCCAGCAGCCTGGGACTAGCGTACTCCTACAATGAGCAGTTCTTC. It translates to CASSLGLAYSYNEQFF. The chain is built from TRBV7-9 and TRBJ2-1, with 10 positions matching TRBD2. Losses at the gene ends were 5 bases for V and 0 bases for J; bases not matched to a gene: 4. CDR1 is SEHNR, CDR2 FQNEAQ, per germline (reference sequence). CDR3 length: 16 residues.